This T cell receptor beta chain was sequenced in a study of OX40 agonist ivuxolimab in advanced cancers. TCRdb keeps only in-frame clones here, not all; method: immunoSEQ multiplex PCR. The sample consists of around 79,000 clones, around nine tenths of them appearing once. The starting material was CD4+ or CD8+ T cells sorted from blood, obtained in a trial of the OX40 agonist ivuxolimab. The clonotype was recovered from an adult with an advanced solid tumor such as melanoma, head and neck, liver or kidney cancer.

The CDR3 DNA reads TGTGCCATGAAATCCGACAGGAACACTGAAGCTTTCTTT. This gives the protein CAMKSDRNTEAFF. V gene TRBV10-3 combines with J gene TRBJ1-1; D perhaps matches TRBD1 (5 bases). CDR3 size: 13 residues. The germline gives CDR1 ENHRY, CDR2 SYGVKD. The V end was cut by 9 bases, the J end by 1 base, with 12 bases between.